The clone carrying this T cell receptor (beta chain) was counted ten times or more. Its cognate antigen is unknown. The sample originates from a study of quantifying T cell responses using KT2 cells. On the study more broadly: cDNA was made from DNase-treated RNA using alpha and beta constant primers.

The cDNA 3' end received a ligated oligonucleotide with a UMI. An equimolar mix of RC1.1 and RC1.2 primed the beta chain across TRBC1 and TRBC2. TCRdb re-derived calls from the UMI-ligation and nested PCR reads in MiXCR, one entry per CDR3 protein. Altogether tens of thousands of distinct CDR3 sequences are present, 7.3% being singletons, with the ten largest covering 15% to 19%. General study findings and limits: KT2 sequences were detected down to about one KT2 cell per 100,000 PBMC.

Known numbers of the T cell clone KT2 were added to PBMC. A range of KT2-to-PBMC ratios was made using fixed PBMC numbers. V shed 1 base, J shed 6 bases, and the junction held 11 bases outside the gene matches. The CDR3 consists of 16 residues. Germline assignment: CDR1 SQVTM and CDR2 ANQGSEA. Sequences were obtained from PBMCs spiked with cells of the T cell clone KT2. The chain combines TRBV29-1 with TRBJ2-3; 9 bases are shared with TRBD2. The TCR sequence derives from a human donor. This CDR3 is CSVEAGPSGVLDTQYF. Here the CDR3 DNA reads TGCAGCGTTGAAGCTGGGCCTAGCGGGGTGTTGGATACGCAGTATTTT.